This T cell receptor (beta chain) was identified in a study of shared clonotypes between healthy human individuals. The table came from immunoSEQ multiplex PCR; TCRdb's copy has only in-frame clones and leaves some out. The sample includes fewer than 400,000 clones, around 74% of them seen just once. This clone showed up just a few times. Looked up from germline, CDR1 is LGHNA and CDR2 is YSLEER. CDR3 length: 18 residues. V shed 0 bases and J shed 6 bases, with 21 bases lying between them. The gene calls are TRBV4-3 and TRBJ1-5; a weak D match, TRBD1 (6 bases). The sample taken for sequencing was memory CD4+ T cells sorted from blood. Noted subset: CD45RA-negative fraction. The clonotype was recovered from a man in his thirties or forties in good health. The CDR3 reads CASSQDLIGRGSGQPQHF. In DNA, the CDR3 is TGCGCCAGCAGCCAAGATCTCATTGGCAGGGGATCGGGTCAGCCCCAGCATTTT.